Listed here are 16 T cell receptor beta chains from one sample, sequenced in a study of T-cell memory formation after mild COVID-19. TCRdb called the 5' RACE reads again in MiXCR, with one record for every CDR3 protein. The table has about 310,000 distinct CDR3 sequences, approximately 19% seen once. The sequenced sample was PBMCs or a T cell subset sorted from them (not recorded which). The receptors were gathered from a man aged 18 to 35 who had mild COVID-19 (a few samples of this study predate the infection). Cell type and time point are not known.

This clonotype was counted only a few times. The V gene is TRBV5-1, the J gene TRBJ2-3; 7 bases agree with TRBD1. J was trimmed by 2 bases and V by 3 bases; bases with no gene match: 3. The CDR3 is made up of 14 amino acids. The germline CDR1 and CDR2 sequences are SGHRS and YFSETQ. CDR3 sequence reads: CASSSTGYTDTQYF. In nucleotides, the CDR3 is TGCGCCAGCAGCTCGACAGGGTACACAGATACGCAGTATTTT.

The CDR3 DNA is TGTGCCAGCAGCCAGGGACAGGGTGAGAAGCAGTACTTC. It yields the protein CASSQGQGEKQYF. V and J are TRBV7-9 and TRBJ2-7; TRBD1 matches 9 bases. The CDR3 consists of 13 residues. V gave up 5 bases and J gave up 8 bases; unmatched junction bases: 7. Per the germline V gene, CDR1 is SEHNR and CDR2 is FQNEAQ (reference sequence).

This clonotype was picked up a small number of times. The chain couples TRBV24-1 to TRBJ2-3; D is possibly TRBD2 (6 bases). The CDR3 is made up of 13 amino acids. Trimming removed 5 bases at V and 3 bases at J, with 8 bases between. From germline, CDR1 is KGHDR and CDR2 SFDVKD. CDR3: CATSGEVTDTQYF. The CDR3 DNA is TGTGCCACCAGTGGGGAGGTTACAGATACGCAGTATTTT.

Concerning this clonotype: The conserved closing phenylalanine or tryptophan is absent in this CDR3, likely reflecting a read error. J is TRBJ2-2 and V is TRBV6-4, with 8 nucleotides matching TRBD2. This CDR3 is built from 15 residues. CDR1 and CDR2 (germline): MRHNA, SNTAGT. V was clipped by 5 bases and J by 4 bases; unmatched bases: 6. CDR3 amino acids: CASSPAGATTGELFL. The CDR3 DNA follows: TGTGCCAGCAGTCCAGCGGGGGCGACCACCGGGGAGCTGTTTTTG.

This clonotype was found a few times. The chain recombines TRBV5-1 with TRBJ1-2; TRBD1 matches 7 bases. CDR1 and CDR2 from the germline V gene are SGHRS and YFSETQ. With V trimmed by 2 bases and J by 4 bases, 5 bases remained unmatched. The CDR3 has 14 residues. The CDR3 DNA reads TGCGCCAGCAGCTTTCAGGGGGAGGGCTATGGCTACACCTTC. Amino acid sequence: CASSFQGEGYGYTF.

A few counts support this clonotype. The V and J genes are TRBV20-1 and TRBJ1-2, with a possible D match to TRBD1 (5 bases). Germline-derived CDR1 and CDR2 are DFQATT and SNEGSKA (reference sequence). CDR3 length: 13 amino acids. Trimming took off 5 bases at V and 0 bases at J, with 10 bases between the two ends. CDR3 nucleotides: TGCAGTGCTGTGGACAAGTCTAACTATGGCTACACCTTC. Amino acid sequence: CSAVDKSNYGYTF.

This clonotype was counted a few times. The rearrangement uses TRBV7-2 and TRBJ2-5; 8 nucleotides align to TRBD1. The CDR3 has 15 amino acids. With 5 bases clipped from V and 5 bases from J, the junction kept 10 bases outside the gene matches. Germline CDR1 reads SGHTA; CDR2 reads FQGNSA. CDR3 in amino acids: CASSAPDRAGETQYF. DNA for the CDR3: TGTGCCAGCAGCGCCCCGGACAGGGCGGGGGAGACCCAGTACTTC. Full variable domain (rest looked up from reference TRBV7-2 and TRBJ2-5): GAGVSQSPSNKVTEKGKDVELRCDPISGHTALYWYRQSLGQGLEFLIYFQGNSAPDKSGLPSDRFSAERTGGSVSTLTIQRTQQEDSAVYLCASSAPDRAGETQYFGPGTRLLVL.

Ten or more counts support this clonotype. The chain has TRBV5-1 and TRBJ2-1, with D uncertain. Germline V gives CDR1 SGHRS, CDR2 YFSETQ. The V end lost 0 bases, the J end lost 6 bases, and 13 bases lay between the germline ends. This CDR3 comprises 15 residues. This chain's CDR3 is CASSLEVLTANEQFF. In nucleotides, the CDR3 is TGCGCCAGCAGCTTGGAGGTATTGACGGCCAATGAGCAGTTCTTC.

The sample holds a few counts of this clonotype. This chain joins TRBV6-5 and TRBJ2-3, with D uncertain. The CDR3 has 13 residues. The germline V and J ends were trimmed by 5 bases and 2 bases, with 8 bases remaining between them. CDR1 MNHEY and CDR2 SVGAGI come from the germline V gene. The CDR3 DNA sequence: TGTGCCAGCAGTCCAGACCTCACAGATACGCAGTATTTT. This gives the protein CASSPDLTDTQYF.

V usage is TRBV11-1 and J usage is TRBJ1-2; 9 bases are a match to TRBD1. The CDR3 sequence is 16 residues long. Germline-derived CDR1 and CDR2 are SGHAT and FQDESV (reference sequence). J was trimmed by 4 bases and V by 1 base; bases with no gene match: 7. The CDR3 loop is CASSLETGTGFYGYTF. Here the CDR3 DNA reads TGTGCCAGCAGCTTAGAGACCGGGACAGGGTTCTATGGCTACACCTTC.

The table lists this clonotype with a few counts. The chain has TRBV7-3 and TRBJ2-1, with 7 bases lining up with TRBD1. The CDR3 spans 17 residues. The V gene's germline CDR1 is SGHTA and CDR2 FQGTGA. J gave up 5 bases and V 0 bases, and 10 bases lay outside the gene matches. The CDR3 DNA reads TGTGCCAGCAGCTTAACTCCTCGGGACAGTTCCAACAATGAGCAGTTCTTC. Its protein product is CASSLTPRDSSNNEQFF.

This clonotype was recorded at least ten times. This chain uses TRBV18 with TRBJ2-7; D not resolved. The V gene lost 3 bases and the J gene lost 0 bases, with 6 bases spanning the gap. In germline, CDR1 is KGHSH, CDR2 LQKENI. The CDR3 loop spans 13 amino acids. The CDR3 bases are TGTGCCAGCTCACCCTATCGCTCCTACGAGCAGTACTTC. Translated, it gives CASSPYRSYEQYF.

The chain has TRBV6-1 and TRBJ2-5; 12 bases agree with TRBD2. The CDR3 spans 13 residues. J was trimmed by 5 bases and V by 8 bases; bases with no gene match: 3. Germline lookup yields CDR1 MNHNS and CDR2 SASEGT. In DNA, the CDR3 is TGTGCCAGCCATCTAGCGGGGGGGGAGACCCAGTACTTC. It yields the protein CASHLAGGETQYF.

The chain couples TRBV7-2 to TRBJ2-5; possibly TRBD2 for D (5 bases). In germline, CDR1 is SGHTA, CDR2 FQGNSA. The CDR3 covers 15 residues. Trimming left V 1 base short and J 2 bases short, with 11 bases between. CDR3 sequence reads: CASSLDPGWQETQYF. DNA of the CDR3: TGTGCCAGCAGCTTAGATCCGGGATGGCAAGAGACCCAGTACTTC.

This chain uses TRBV12-3 or TRBV12-4 with TRBJ2-7, with D possibly called TRBD1 or TRBD2 (5 bases each). The CDR3 runs 14 residues. The V and J ends lost 5 bases and 3 bases respectively, with 14 bases between them. CDR3 nucleotides: TGTGCCAGCAGTCCCCTGGGACCTGGCTACGAGCAGTACTTC. Amino acids: CASSPLGPGYEQYF.

This chain joins TRBV5-6 and TRBJ2-7; 8 nucleotides line up with TRBD1. Per germline, CDR1 SGHDT and CDR2 YYEEEE. The V segment lost 4 bases and the J segment 7 bases; nucleotides outside the gene matches: 4. CDR3 length: 12 amino acids. CDR3 coding DNA: TGTGCCAGCAGCGCGACAGGGGTTGAGCAGTACGTC. Translated: CASSATGVEQYV.